This T cell receptor (beta chain) was obtained from a study of shared clonotypes between healthy human individuals. Germline-derived CDR1 and CDR2 are SGHRS and YFSETQ. Trimming removed 5 bases at V and 0 bases at J, with 14 bases between. The CDR3 is 15 residues long. A deep-level run was used for the assay. Investigators spread the genomic DNA of each subset evenly over several immunoSEQ plates. Assay used: immunoSEQ multiplex PCR; TCRdb lists only in-frame clones, some missing. Counted here are approximately 2,000,000 clones, around 90% occurring once; the ten biggest clones make up approximately 0.4%.

Input material: naive CD4+ T cells from PBMCs. The subset denotes: CD45RA+ positively selected. V usage is TRBV5-1 and J usage is TRBJ2-5; D not certain. This receptor was obtained from a man younger than 30 in good health. Some clones in this sample may be carry-over from other donors' samples. CDR3 sequence reads: CASRNPFTNQETQYF. In DNA form, the CDR3 reads TGCGCCAGCAGGAATCCCTTCACTAACCAAGAGACCCAGTACTTC.